These 22 T cell receptor beta chains were sequenced from one sample in a study of T cell clonotyping in hematopoietic cell transplantation (dated by TCRdb to the early 2020s). The method was the immunoSEQ multiplex PCR assay. Drawn from immuneACCESS, this table holds only the in-frame rearrangements with V and J called that TCRdb kept. Clones are partly lost; checked studies trace under half to an unresolved V gene and leave the rest unexplained. A total of about 29,000 clones appear in this sample, roughly nine tenths of them only once. Clones ranked in the top ten supply about 10% of the sample. Taken with the paper, the label for time point translates to: 100 days after allo-HCT. The specimen was PBMCs, collected 100 days after allogeneic stem cell transplant. These receptors were collected from a female patient aged 50 to 60 who had an allogeneic stem cell transplant from a related donor, so the T cells may come from the graft donor. Some clones in this sample may be carry-over from other donors' samples.

The chain carries TRBV6-1 and TRBJ1-5; no firm D call. CDR3 length equals 15 residues. V was trimmed by 3 bases and J by 7 bases, leaving 16 bases between them. The germline gives CDR1 MNHNS, CDR2 SASEGT. CDR3 region: CASSDFKIVGQPQHF. The CDR3 bases are TGTGCCAGCAGTGATTTCAAAATCGTGGGACAGCCCCAGCATTTT.

J is TRBJ1-6 and V is TRBV4-1; TRBD1 is a possible D gene (5 bases). Germline V gene sequence: CDR1 MGHRA, CDR2 YSYEKL. The ends were cut back, 5 bases at V and 9 bases at J, with 20 bases in the middle. CDR3 length: 16 amino acids. CDR3 bases: TGCGCCAGCAGCTGGACTGGGGAGGACACTCTTTCACCCCTCCACTTT. It translates to CASSWTGEDTLSPLHF.

The chain couples TRBV27 to TRBJ1-1; TRBD1 matches 8 bases. The germline CDR1 and CDR2 sequences are MNHEY and SMNVEV (reference sequence). This CDR3 comprises 12 residues. Losses at the gene ends were 6 bases for V and 5 bases for J; bases not matched to a gene: 2. Here the CDR3 reads CASRQGGTEAFF. DNA for the CDR3: TGTGCCAGCAGACAGGGGGGGACTGAAGCTTTCTTT.

The J gene is TRBJ1-1, the V gene TRBV19; D is undetermined. Germline loops: CDR1 LNHDA, CDR2 SQIVND (reference sequence). Trimming left V 5 bases short and J 5 bases short, with 18 bases between. CDR3 size: 15 residues. The CDR3 bases are TGTGCCAGTAGTGCCCCGGTTTCGGGAAGGACTGAAGCTTTCTTT. Residues: CASSAPVSGRTEAFF. The full variable domain, its missing parts supplied by reference TRBV19 and TRBJ1-1, is DGGITQSPKYLFRKEGQNVTLSCEQNLNHDAMYWYRQDPGQGLRLIYYSQIVNDFQKGDIAEGYSVSREKKESFPLTVTSAQKNPTAFYLCASSAPVSGRTEAFFGQGTRLTVV.

This clone came up once. The chain couples TRBV11-2 to TRBJ1-2; D call uncertain. V lost 3 bases and J 4 bases, leaving 15 bases between the germline ends. This CDR3 spans 15 amino acids. CDR1 SGHAT and CDR2 FQNNGV come from the germline V gene. The CDR3 here is CASSFKADSFYGYTF. The DNA of the CDR3 is TGTGCCAGCAGCTTTAAAGCCGACTCCTTCTATGGCTACACCTTC.

The rearrangement uses TRBV11-3 and TRBJ2-2, with D unclear. Germline CDR1 is SGHNT and CDR2 is YENEEA. Deletions cut 0 bases from V and 8 bases from J, with 4 bases between. The CDR3 consists of 12 residues. CDR3 nucleotide sequence: TGTGCCAGCAGCTTAGACGAAGGGGAGCTGTTTTTT. It codes for CASSLDEGELFF.

In its sample, this clone was seen a few times. The rearrangement uses TRBV5-1 and TRBJ2-7; 7 bases are a match to TRBD1. This CDR3 is built from 16 residues. Germline CDR1 is SGHRS and CDR2 is YFSETQ. V dropped 0 bases and J dropped 0; count of bases not matched to a gene: 6. DNA for the CDR3: TGCGCCAGCAGCTTGGCCCTGGGGACAGCCTCCTACGAGCAGTACTTC. It specifies CASSLALGTASYEQYF. Full variable domain (remainder filled in from reference TRBV5-1 and TRBJ2-7): KAGVTQTPRYLIKTRGQQVTLSCSPISGHRSVSWYQQTPGQGLQFLFEYFSETQRNKGNFPGRFSGRQFSNSRSEMNVSTLELGDSALYLCASSLALGTASYEQYFGPGTRLTVT.

The rearrangement links TRBV19 to TRBJ1-5, with D perhaps TRBD1 (6 bases). With 6 bases removed from V and 1 base from J, the gap between germline ends came to 13 bases. Per the germline V gene, CDR1 is LNHDA and CDR2 is SQIVND (reference sequence). CDR3 length equals 15 residues. The CDR3 sequence is CASSLQGRSNQPQHF. Here the CDR3 DNA reads TGTGCCAGTAGCCTACAGGGCAGAAGCAATCAGCCCCAGCATTTT. The whole variable domain, remainder taken from reference TRBV19 and TRBJ1-5, is DGGITQSPKYLFRKEGQNVTLSCEQNLNHDAMYWYRQDPGQGLRLIYYSQIVNDFQKGDIAEGYSVSREKKESFPLTVTSAQKNPTAFYLCASSLQGRSNQPQHFGDGTRLSIL.

This chain links TRBV5-1 with TRBJ2-6; 9 bases match TRBD1. Germline lookup yields CDR1 SGHRS and CDR2 YFSETQ. This CDR3 region has 18 residues. With V trimmed by 4 bases and J by 8 bases, 16 bases remained unmatched. The CDR3 nucleotides read TGCGCCAGCAGCCAACCGGGGACAGGGCTTATCTCCCCCAACGTCCTGACTTTC. It is translated as CASSQPGTGLISPNVLTF.

The rearrangement joins TRBV2 to TRBJ2-3; no clear D. The V end was cut by 7 bases, the J end by 0 bases, with 17 bases between. CDR3 size: 16 residues. Germline lookup yields CDR1 SNHLY and CDR2 FYNNEI. The CDR3: CASIKSALSSTDTQYF. The DNA for the CDR3 is TGTGCCAGCATTAAGAGCGCGCTTTCTAGCACAGATACGCAGTATTTT.

This chain connects TRBV7-6 to TRBJ1-2; TRBD1 is a possible D gene (5 bases). V was trimmed by 5 bases and J by 4 bases, leaving 11 bases between them. The germline gives CDR1 SGHVS, CDR2 FNYEAQ. There are 13 residues in the CDR3. CDR3 region: CASSPLGAYGYTF. As DNA, the CDR3 is TGTGCCAGCAGCCCCCTAGGGGCCTATGGCTACACCTTC.

This clone has only a few counts. The chain joins TRBV7-2 to TRBJ2-1; D gene unclear. The CDR3 consists of 13 residues. V was shortened by 5 bases and J by 9 bases, with 14 bases between the two germline ends. Per the germline V gene, CDR1 is SGHTA and CDR2 is FQGNSA. In DNA, the CDR3 is TGTGCCAGCAGCGAAAGGCCTAGTGGTGAGCAGTTCTTC. Protein product: CASSERPSGEQFF.

The J gene is TRBJ2-1, the V gene TRBV11-2; 9 bases are a match to TRBD2. Losses at the gene ends were 4 bases for V and 3 bases for J; bases not matched to a gene: 4. From germline, CDR1 is SGHAT and CDR2 FQNNGV. The CDR3 spans 15 residues. This CDR3 is CASSSGTSSYNEQFF. The CDR3 DNA is TGTGCCAGCAGCTCGGGGACTAGCAGCTACAATGAGCAGTTCTTC.

The J gene is TRBJ2-5, the V gene TRBV10-1; 9 nucleotides match TRBD2. This CDR3 is 13 amino acids long. Trimming cost V 5 bases and J 4 bases; bases outside gene matches: 2. CDR1 and CDR2 (germline): WNHNN, SYGVQD (reference sequence). CDR3 in DNA: TGCGCCAGCAGTAGCGGGGGGATAGAGACCCAGTACTTC. It is translated as CASSSGGIETQYF.

This clone was seen just once. J is TRBJ1-4 and V is TRBV6-4; the match to TRBD1 covers 10 bases. The CDR3 runs 15 residues. Losses at the gene ends were 4 bases for V and 8 bases for J; bases not matched to a gene: 7. The germline V gene has CDR1 MRHNA and CDR2 SNTAGT. DNA for the CDR3: TGTGCCAGCAGTGCCACCGGGACAGGGGAGGAAAAACTGTTTTTT. Its translation: CASSATGTGEEKLFF.

The genes are TRBV6-5 and TRBJ2-7; D uncertain. The CDR3 has 13 amino acids. Between the trimmed V and J ends, which lost 6 bases and 2 bases, there was a span of 11 bases. CDR1 is MNHEY, CDR2 SVGAGI, per germline. CDR3 sequence reads: CASSQTRAYEQYF. CDR3 DNA: TGTGCCAGCAGCCAGACTCGTGCCTACGAGCAGTACTTC.

The chain employs TRBV5-6 and TRBJ2-7; the D gene could be TRBD1 or TRBD2 (7 bases each). Germline values: CDR1 SGHDT, CDR2 YYEEEE. There are 15 residues in the CDR3. Trimming pared 5 bases from V and 0 bases from J, leaving 15 bases between. This chain's CDR3 is CASRQRDRTSYEQYF. CDR3 DNA: TGTGCCAGCAGGCAGCGGGACAGAACCTCCTACGAGCAGTACTTC.

For the CDR3, the DNA is TGTGCCAGCGGCTTTTACGAGCAGTACTTC. Amino acid sequence: CASGFYEQYF. The gene calls are TRBV6-5 and TRBJ2-7; D uncertain. The CDR3 loop spans 10 amino acids. Germline V lookup: CDR1 MNHEY, CDR2 SVGAGI. The ends were cut back, 8 bases at V and 4 bases at J, with 6 bases in the middle.

The chain couples TRBV10-3 to TRBJ1-1, with 8 bases aligning to TRBD1. The ends lost 4 bases at V and 13 bases at J; junction bases unmatched: 5. The CDR3 extends over 11 amino acids. Germline assignment: CDR1 ENHRY and CDR2 SYGVKD. The CDR3 region is CAISGQGLVFF. Written as DNA, the CDR3 is TGTGCCATCAGTGGACAGGGGTTGGTTTTCTTT.

The V and J genes are TRBV6-6 and TRBJ1-1; weak D call: TRBD1 (6 bases). With 6 bases removed from V and 3 bases from J, the gap between germline ends came to 14 bases. Looked up from germline, CDR1 is MNHNY and CDR2 is SVGAGI (reference sequence). This CDR3 contains 14 residues. The CDR3 DNA sequence: TGTGCCAGCAGCCTTAGAGGGGGGGACACTGAAGCTTTCTTT. This gives the protein CASSLRGGDTEAFF.

This clone was detected once. The rearrangement joins TRBV19 to TRBJ2-3; no firm D call. Germline CDR1 and CDR2: LNHDA and SQIVND (reference sequence). V was pared by 5 bases and J by 4 bases, with 10 bases between. This CDR3 region has 13 residues. This chain's CDR3 is CASSSLYSDTQYF. CDR3 bases: TGTGCCAGTAGTTCCCTTTATTCAGATACGCAGTATTTT.

J is TRBJ2-2 and V is TRBV9, with 9 positions matching TRBD1. The CDR3 runs 16 residues. Germline V CDR1 and CDR2: SGDLS, YYNGEE. With V trimmed by 4 bases and J by 4 bases, 8 bases remained unmatched. CDR3 bases: TGTGCCAGCAGCCCTCAGACAGGGGGTTTCACCGGGGAGCTGTTTTTT. The encoded protein is CASSPQTGGFTGELFF.